This is a list of T cell receptor beta chains from one sample in a study of vaccination effects on CD4 cells after COVID-19. TCRdb's table, derived via immunoSEQ multiplex PCR, lists solely in-frame clones and lacks some. The sample lists approximately 9,300 clones, under 80% seen once, with about 10% in the top ten. No antigen is known for these receptors. Sequenced here: CD4+ T cells from PBMCs cultured without peptide, sampled after COVID-19 vaccination. These receptors all come from a human donor who received a COVID-19 vaccine. Each CDR3 is given with its conserved first and last residue. D genes are given only for firm matches. The size of a clone is reported for some rows only, either as once, few or many, or as a class for expanded clones.

TRBV18	NA	TRBJ1-2	NA	TGTGCCAGCTCCCAGACAGGCTCCTATGGCTACACCTTC	CASSQTGSYGYTF
TRBV9	NA	TRBJ2-1	few	TGTGCCAGCAGCAACCGAGATGGGGGTGAGCAGTTCTTC	CASSNRDGGEQFF
TRBV5-4	NA	TRBJ2-1	NA	TGTGCCAGCAGCTTGTGGCTAACTTTAGAGCAGTTCTTC	CASSLWLTLEQFF
TRBV10-3	NA	TRBJ1-1	NA	TGTGCCATCAGTGAATTTAAAGGCTATGAAGCTTTCTTT	CAISEFKGYEAFF
TRBV3-1/TRBV3-2	NA	TRBJ1-1	NA	TGTGCCAGCAGCCACCGGACAGAGAACACTGAAGCTTTCTTT	CASSHRTENTEAFF
TRBV6-6	NA	TRBJ1-2	NA	TGTGCCAGCAGTTCTAGGGGGTTCCCTAACTATGGCTACACCTTC	CASSSRGFPNYGYTF
TRBV5-6	NA	TRBJ2-7	NA	TGTGCCAGCAGCTTAGGATCTGGACAGAGGCCCTACGAGCAGTACTTC	CASSLGSGQRPYEQYF
TRBV5-4	NA	TRBJ1-2	once	TGTGCCAGCAGCTTGGGGCTTCAGGGGGGCTACACCTTC	CASSLGLQGGYTF
TRBV12-3/TRBV12-4	TRBD1	TRBJ2-7	NA	TGTGCCAGCAGTCGGACAGGGCCCCACGAGCAGTACTTC	CASSRTGPHEQYF
TRBV5-5	NA	TRBJ1-2	NA	TGTGCCAGCAGCCCCGTGGGGAGCCCTAACTATGGCTACACCTTC	CASSPVGSPNYGYTF
TRBV30	TRBD2	TRBJ2-1	NA	TGTGCCTGGAGGACTAGCGGGAGGGCCCGGAATGAGCAGTTCTTC	CAWRTSGRARNEQFF
TRBV6-5	NA	TRBJ1-3	NA	TGTGCCAGCAGTTCGGGACTAGGTGGAAACACCATATATTTT	CASSSGLGGNTIYF
TRBV3-1/TRBV3-2	NA	TRBJ1-2	few	TGTGCCAGCAGCCGGACAGACGGCGGCGGCTACACCTTC	CASSRTDGGGYTF
TRBV5-1	TRBD1	TRBJ2-1	NA	TGCGCCAGCAGCTCCGGGACAGGGGGCTGGTATGAGCAGTTCTTC	CASSSGTGGWYEQFF
TRBV19	NA	TRBJ1-1	NA	TGTGCCAGTAGTCAGGAACTATGGGTCACTGAAGCTTTCTTT	CASSQELWVTEAFF
TRBV6-5	TRBD1	TRBJ2-3	NA	TGTGCCAGCAGACTGACAGGGGGTCCGGGAGATACGCAGTATTTT	CASRLTGGPGDTQYF
TRBV10-1	NA	TRBJ1-6	NA	TGCGCCAGCAGTCGGGAGGGTGGGACCTATAATTCACCCCTCCACTTT	CASSREGGTYNSPLHF
TRBV19	TRBD2	TRBJ2-3	NA	TGTGCCAGTAGTGTAGCGGGGGAAACGCAGTATTTT	CASSVAGETQYF
TRBV7-9	NA	TRBJ1-3	few	TGTGCCAGCAGCCTCGGGTCTGGAAACACCATATATTTT	CASSLGSGNTIYF
TRBV5-1	NA	TRBJ2-3	NA	TGCGCCAGCAGGGGCGACAGGAGCATTTCCACAGATACGCAGTATTTT	CASRGDRSISTDTQYF
TRBV2	TRBD1	TRBJ2-7	NA	TGTGCCAGCAGTGTTCTTAGGGGGCCTGAGCAGTACTTC	CASSVLRGPEQYF
TRBV19	TRBD1	TRBJ1-1	NA	TGTGCCAGTAGGGGACAGAGGTGGGGGAACACTGAAGCTTTCTTT	CASRGQRWGNTEAFF
TRBV5-1	NA	TRBJ2-5	NA	TGCGCCAGCAGCTTGCGGGTATTAGAGACCCAGTACTTC	CASSLRVLETQYF
TRBV6-5	NA	TRBJ1-1	NA	TGTGCCAGCAGTTACTCGACAGCCAACACTGAAGCTTTCTTT	CASSYSTANTEAFF
TRBV19	TRBD1	TRBJ2-7	NA	TGTGCCACCGCAACGGGACAGGCCGAGCAGCAGTACTTC	CATATGQAEQQYF
TRBV12-5	TRBD1	TRBJ2-7	NA	TGTGCTAGTGGTTTATGGGACAGGGGGCGAGAGCAGTACTTC	CASGLWDRGREQYF
TRBV4-3	NA	TRBJ2-7	NA	TGCGCCAGCAGCCAAGATTTGGTAGGGGGGAACGAGCAGTACTTC	CASSQDLVGGNEQYF
TRBV7-4	NA	TRBJ1-6	NA	TGTGCCAGCAGCTTAGGGCGGGGGGCAAGGAATTCACCCCTCCACTTT	CASSLGRGARNSPLHF
TRBV3-1/TRBV3-2	NA	TRBJ1-1	NA	TGTGCCAGCGTCTCGGCGGGCCCGAACACTGAAGCTTTCTTT	CASVSAGPNTEAFF
TRBV29-1	TRBD2	TRBJ2-7	few	TGCAGCGGACTAGCGGGAGGCGCCTACGAGCAGTACTTC	CSGLAGGAYEQYF
TRBV3-1/TRBV3-2	NA	TRBJ2-7	NA	TGTGCCAGCAGCCAAGTAACCTACGAGCAGTACTTC	CASSQVTYEQYF
TRBV30	NA	TRBJ1-1	NA	TGTGCCTGGAAACGGCTAGAATCTGAAGCTTTCTTT	CAWKRLESEAFF
TRBV4-1	TRBD1	TRBJ1-4	few	TGCGCCAGCAGCCAAGATTTGTACAGGGGCCCCAATGAAAAACTGTTTTTT	CASSQDLYRGPNEKLFF
TRBV6-4	NA	TRBJ2-3	NA	TGTGCCACCTCCGAAATCGTTGCCGGCGCGGATACGCAGTATTTT	CATSEIVAGADTQYF
TRBV9	TRBD1	TRBJ2-2	few	TGTGCCAGCAGCTTGGGACAGGGGGTCGTCACCGGGGAGCTGTTTTTT	CASSLGQGVVTGELFF
TRBV5-8	NA	TRBJ1-1	few	TGTGCCAGCAGCTTGATCCGGACTGAAGCTTTCTTT	CASSLIRTEAFF
TRBV7-9	NA	TRBJ1-6	NA	TGTGCCATCCCCAGTGGTCCAGGGTACGGTTCACCCCTCCACTTT	CAIPSGPGYGSPLHF
TRBV7-2	NA	TRBJ1-6	few	TGTGCCAGCAGCTGGGCAAAGATGGATAATTCACCCCTCCACTTT	CASSWAKMDNSPLHF
TRBV27	NA	TRBJ2-2	once	TGTGCCAGCAGGACCGTAGGCGGGGAGCTGTTTTTT	CASRTVGGELFF
TRBV7-9	TRBD1	TRBJ2-7	once	TGTGCCAGCAGCTTAGCAGGGACAGGGGTCAACGAGCAGTACTTC	CASSLAGTGVNEQYF
TRBV11-2	TRBD2	TRBJ2-3	NA	TGTGCCAGCAGCGTGGGACTACCGGCAACAGATACGCAGTATTTT	CASSVGLPATDTQYF
TRBV27	TRBD1	TRBJ1-5	NA	TGTGCCAGCAGTTTCCGACAGGGGTATCAGCCCCAGCATTTT	CASSFRQGYQPQHF
TRBV18	NA	TRBJ2-5	NA	TGTGCCAGCTCCGGCCTAGGGACCCAGTACTTC	CASSGLGTQYF
TRBV29-1	TRBD1	TRBJ1-2	once	TGCAGCTCAAATCAGGGGGGCTATGGCTACACCTTC	CSSNQGGYGYTF
TRBV7-2	NA	TRBJ1-2	few	TGTGCCAGCAGCTTAGAAGGGGGTATCGGCTATGGCTACACCTTC	CASSLEGGIGYGYTF
TRBV2	NA	TRBJ1-2	NA	TGTGCCAGCAGGCCGTGGGGGGTCGGTGGCTCTAACTATGGCTACACCTTC	CASRPWGVGGSNYGYTF
TRBV19	NA	TRBJ1-2	NA	TGTGCCAGCGCGAGGACGGGGGATTGGGCTTGGGGCTACACCTTC	CASARTGDWAWGYTF
TRBV7-2	TRBD1	TRBJ1-1	NA	TGTGCCAGCAGGCCCCAGGGGGCGGGCGGAGCTTTCTTT	CASRPQGAGGAFF
TRBV29-1	TRBD2	TRBJ2-7	NA	TGCAGCGTGGGGGGGGTCACCTACGAGCAGTACTTC	CSVGGVTYEQYF
TRBV28	NA	TRBJ2-7	NA	TGTGCCAGCAGTTTATTTCCAGGCCGCTACGAGCAGTACTTC	CASSLFPGRYEQYF
TRBV3-1/TRBV3-2	TRBD1	TRBJ2-7	medium-sized	TGTGCCAGCAGCCAAGTGGCAGGGGGCGGCGAGCAGTACTTC	CASSQVAGGGEQYF
TRBV27	TRBD1	TRBJ1-5	once	TGTGCCAGCAGTCCTGGGACAGCGAAAAATCAGCCCCAGCATTTT	CASSPGTAKNQPQHF
TRBV7-8	NA	TRBJ1-1	NA	TGTGCCAGCAGCATTATACAGGGAACTGAAGCTTTCTTT	CASSIIQGTEAFF
TRBV4-2	NA	TRBJ1-5	NA	TGTGCCAGCAGCCAAGGATCGGACTATAGCAATCAGCCCCAGCATTTT	CASSQGSDYSNQPQHF
TRBV12-3/TRBV12-4	NA	TRBJ2-1	NA	TGTGCCAGCAGTACGCCCTACAAGCAGTTCTTC	CASSTPYKQFF
TRBV7-2	NA	TRBJ1-2	NA	TGTGCCAGCAGCTTAGACTTACCGGGGGGGACCTTC	CASSLDLPGGTF
TRBV11-2	NA	TRBJ2-1	NA	TGTGCCAGCAGCTTAGTCAGGGGCGTCAATGAGCAGTTCTTC	CASSLVRGVNEQFF
TRBV10-3	NA	TRBJ2-5	NA	TGTGCCATCAGTGAGAGCAGGGCGTCCCAGCGGGAGACCCAGTACTTC	CAISESRASQRETQYF
TRBV18	TRBD1	TRBJ1-5	NA	TGTGCCAGCTCACCGGGGACAGGATGGGTTAGCAATCAGCCCCAGCATTTT	CASSPGTGWVSNQPQHF